These 11 T cell receptor beta chains were sequenced from one sample in a study of blood T cell repertoires in COVID-19. Libraries were prepared by immunoSEQ multiplex PCR; TCRdb keeps only in-frame clonotypes and omits some of them. The sample has around 89,000 clones, about 87% seen once. Sequencing was done on a sample of peripheral blood. These receptors originate from a man aged 55-75 years with acute or convalescent COVID-19.

V is TRBV3-1 (or the pseudogene TRBV3-2) and J is TRBJ2-5, with D possibly TRBD2 on 7 matching bases. Germline CDR1 is LGHDT and CDR2 is YNNKEL (reference sequence). The CDR3 is 13 amino acids. Between the trimmed V and J ends, which lost 8 bases and 5 bases, there was a span of 15 bases. CDR3 in DNA: TGTGCCAGCCGTGGGGGGGCTAGGGAGACCCAGTACTTC. Residues: CASRGGARETQYF.

The V and J genes are TRBV30 and TRBJ2-7; no firm D call. The CDR3 length is 12 residues. Looked up from germline, CDR1 is GTSNPN and CDR2 is SVGIG (reference sequence). V shed 0 bases and J shed 6 bases, with 9 bases lying between them. The CDR3 is CAWSVRWAEQYF. CDR3 in DNA: TGTGCCTGGAGTGTACGGTGGGCCGAGCAGTACTTC.

J is TRBJ2-1 and V is TRBV5-1, with 9 bases lining up with TRBD2. The V gene's germline CDR1 is SGHRS and CDR2 YFSETQ. The CDR3 is 15 amino acids. V dropped 2 bases and J dropped 3; count of bases not matched to a gene: 3. CDR3 region: CASSFSGRDYNEQFF. The CDR3 nucleotides are TGCGCCAGCAGCTTTAGCGGGAGAGACTACAATGAGCAGTTCTTC.

This clone turned up a few times. The chain uses TRBV2 and TRBJ2-7, with 7 bases fitting TRBD2. V shed 3 bases, J shed 6 bases, and the junction held 5 bases outside the gene matches. The CDR3 runs 13 residues. The germline V gene encodes CDR1 SNHLY and CDR2 FYNNEI. CDR3 in amino acids: CASSEGGVGEQYF. The DNA for the CDR3 is TGTGCCAGCAGTGAGGGAGGGGTAGGCGAGCAGTACTTC.

This clone turned up a few times. The rearrangement uses TRBV12-3 or TRBV12-4 and TRBJ2-7; D is uncertain. This CDR3 region has 13 residues. Trimming pared 3 bases from V and 2 bases from J, leaving 8 bases between. The CDR3 is CASSLGSPYEQYF. The CDR3 DNA is TGTGCCAGCAGTTTGGGCAGCCCCTACGAGCAGTACTTC.

The rearrangement links TRBV30 to TRBJ2-1; 14 bases are a match to TRBD2. This CDR3 region has 13 residues. CDR1 is GTSNPN, CDR2 SVGIG, per germline (reference sequence). V was clipped by 3 bases and J by 12 bases; unmatched bases: 4. As DNA, the CDR3 is TGTGCCTGGAGCTCCGGACTAGCGGGAGGGCAGTTCTTC. Translation gives CAWSSGLAGGQFF.

Here the CDR3 reads CASSMVRTGNYEQYF. The CDR3 nucleotides read TGTGCCAGTAGTATGGTCCGGACAGGCAACTACGAGCAGTACTTC. This chain links TRBV19 with TRBJ2-7, with 7 bases that match TRBD1. Germline V gene sequence: CDR1 LNHDA, CDR2 SQIVND (reference sequence). The V gene end was trimmed by 3 bases and the J gene end by 3 bases; junction bases not matched to a gene: 8. The CDR3 totals 15 residues.

The count of this clone is one. The chain recombines TRBV5-1 with TRBJ2-4; TRBD2 might be the D (5 bases). The V gene's germline CDR1 is SGHRS and CDR2 YFSETQ. V lost 5 bases, J lost 9 bases, and 21 bases lay in between. The CDR3 runs to 15 residues. The CDR3, as DNA: TGCGCCAGCAGGGCCGGGTCTTCCCTCGAGGGCATTCAGTACTTC. Protein product: CASRAGSSLEGIQYF.

V and J are TRBV27 and TRBJ1-6, with D maybe TRBD1 (6 bases). Germline values: CDR1 MNHEY, CDR2 SMNVEV (reference sequence). V dropped 3 bases and J dropped 0 bases, with 15 bases sitting between them. The CDR3 extends over 18 amino acids. The CDR3 DNA reads TGTGCCAGCAGTTTCGGGCTTGGGGGCAGCTCCTATAATTCACCCCTCCACTTT. It yields the protein CASSFGLGGSSYNSPLHF.

The J gene is TRBJ2-4, the V gene TRBV27; 7 nucleotides match TRBD1. Germline trimming cut 6 bases from V and 9 bases from J; bases unmatched to any gene: 11. Per the germline V gene, CDR1 is MNHEY and CDR2 is SMNVEV (reference sequence). CDR3 size: 14 residues. The CDR3 spells CASSRGNTGFIQYF. In DNA form, the CDR3 reads TGTGCCAGCAGCAGGGGGAATACAGGGTTCATTCAGTACTTC.

The V gene is TRBV4-1, the J gene TRBJ1-2; perhaps TRBD1 as D (5 bases). The V end was cut by 10 bases, the J end by 5 bases, with 20 bases between. Germline V gene lookup returns CDR1 MGHRA and CDR2 YSYEKL. CDR3 length: 14 amino acids. The DNA for the CDR3 is TGCGCCACCCGGGCGGGGGATGGCTTTTATGGCTACACCTTC. Translation gives CATRAGDGFYGYTF.